Listed here is a single T cell receptor (beta chain). The germline gives CDR1 LGHDT, CDR2 YNNKEL (reference sequence). The V end lost 0 bases, the J end lost 0 bases, and 15 bases lay between the germline ends. This CDR3 comprises 19 residues. The sample is drawn from a study of blood T cell repertoires in COVID-19. The overall study: The United States, Italy and Spain supplied acute and convalescent COVID-19 samples.

Here immunoSEQ multiplex PCR was the method, and the copy in TCRdb shows in-frame clones only, minus some. The sample has around 82,000 clones; 86% are singletons. Sequences were obtained from peripheral blood. The chain recombines TRBV3-1 (or the pseudogene TRBV3-2) with TRBJ1-6; no clear D. The origin of this receptor is an older man with COVID-19, enrolled during active disease. The CDR3 is CASSQEGGRPGSYNSPLHF. CDR3 bases: TGTGCCAGCAGCCAAGAAGGAGGCAGACCGGGCTCCTATAATTCACCCCTCCACTTT.